This entry lists 11 T cell receptor beta chains sequenced from one sample in a study of T cell responses to AZD1222 COVID-19 vaccine (dated by TCRdb to 2020 to 2023). The library was generated by the immunoSEQ multiplex PCR assay. In TCRdb, the immuneACCESS table is reduced to in-frame sequences with V and J assigned. These tables do not hold every clone; where another copy was compared, an unresolved V gene accounts for under half, and the others remain unexplained. This sample gives 130,000 to 150,000 clones in total; around 90% of them show up just once. 4.5% to 5.5% of the sample is taken by the ten largest. The time point label corresponds to: about 28 days (+/-7) after the second vaccine dose. The sample's treatment or condition label, in plain terms: meningococcal conjugate vaccine given as trial control. The material sequenced was peripheral blood, taken 28 days after the second dose of the MenACWY control vaccine. The receptors were sampled from an adult who received the MenACWY meningococcal vaccine as a control.

The chain employs TRBV5-4 and TRBJ1-3; 10 nucleotides agree with TRBD1. V shed 2 bases and J 4 bases; nucleotides not matched to a gene: 3. This CDR3 has 15 amino acids. The germline CDR1 and CDR2 sequences are SGHNT and YYREEE (reference sequence). CDR3 residues: CASSFDRGLGNTIYF. DNA of the CDR3: TGTGCCAGCAGCTTTGACAGGGGGCTCGGAAACACCATATATTTT.

This clone was detected once. The V and J genes are TRBV18 and TRBJ2-1; possibly TRBD1 or TRBD2 for D (5 bases each). Germline values: CDR1 KGHSH, CDR2 LQKENI. This CDR3 is 15 amino acids long. V shed 4 bases and J shed 4 bases, with 14 bases lying between them. The CDR3 loop is CASSRAGTEYNEQFF. As DNA, the CDR3 is TGTGCCAGCTCACGGGCCGGGACGGAGTACAATGAGCAGTTCTTC.

The chain uses TRBV24-1 and TRBJ1-4; TRBD1 might be the D (6 bases). Germline V gives CDR1 KGHDR, CDR2 SFDVKD. The ends were cut back, 6 bases at V and 6 bases at J, with 22 bases in the middle. CDR3 length: 17 residues. The CDR3 DNA is TGTGCCACCAGTCCCCGGGACAAGGGACCCTCGGATGAAAAACTGTTTTTT. It translates to CATSPRDKGPSDEKLFF.

The chain links TRBV13 to TRBJ2-7; no clear D. Germline CDR1 is PRHDT and CDR2 is FYEKMQ (reference sequence). The V gene lost 0 bases and the J gene lost 6 bases, with 9 bases spanning the gap. This CDR3 is built from 13 residues. The CDR3 bases are TGTGCCAGCAGCTTAGGTCAACTGCTCGAGCAGTACTTC. Protein: CASSLGQLLEQYF.

This rearrangement joins TRBV6-2 or TRBV6-3 to TRBJ1-1, with 7 bases aligning to TRBD1. The V and J ends lost 4 bases and 8 bases, in that order; junction bases with no gene match: 7. Germline V gene lookup returns CDR1 MNHEY and CDR2 SVGEGT. CDR3 size: 13 residues. Here the CDR3 reads CASSFGQVTEAFF. The CDR3 region has the DNA TGTGCCAGCAGTTTCGGACAGGTGACCGAAGCTTTCTTT.

This chain links TRBV7-8 with TRBJ1-1, with D perhaps TRBD1 (5 bases). V gave up 5 bases and J gave up 1 base, with 17 bases separating them. Germline CDR1 and CDR2: SGHVS and FQNEAQ. This CDR3 has 16 amino acids. The CDR3 reads CASSPQGGTENTEAFF. CDR3 DNA sequence: TGTGCCAGCAGCCCACAAGGAGGGACGGAGAACACTGAAGCTTTCTTT. The full variable domain, with the rest looked up from reference TRBV7-8 and TRBJ1-1, is GAGVSQSPRYKVAKRGQDVALRCDPISGHVSLFWYQQALGQGPEFLTYFQNEAQLDKSGLPSDRFFAERPEGSVSTLKIQRTQQEDSAVYLCASSPQGGTENTEAFFGQGTRLTVV.

The genes are TRBV5-5 and TRBJ1-5; 9 bases map to TRBD1. The CDR3 runs 14 residues. J lost 6 bases, V lost 0 bases, and 1 base had no gene match. Germline CDR1 is SGHKS and CDR2 is YYEKEE (reference sequence). CDR3 nucleotide sequence: TGTGCCAGCAGCTTGGAGACAGGGGGTCAGCCCCAGCATTTT. Translated: CASSLETGGQPQHF.

CDR3 coding DNA: TGTGCCAGCAGTGTAGGGGGGCGCGGGTATGAGCAGTTCTTC. It yields the protein CASSVGGRGYEQFF. J is TRBJ2-1 and V is TRBV2; either TRBD1 or TRBD2 may fit D (6 bases each). V lost 4 bases, J lost 8 bases, and 15 bases lay in between. The CDR3 covers 14 residues. Germline CDR1 reads SNHLY; CDR2 reads FYNNEI.

The chain recombines TRBV4-1 with TRBJ2-7; 11 bases fit TRBD2. After removal of 2 bases from V and 5 bases from J, the junction contained 8 bases not matched to a gene. The germline V gene has CDR1 MGHRA and CDR2 YSYEKL. This CDR3 is 16 amino acids long. CDR3 sequence: CASSQTRLAGRDEQYF. The CDR3 DNA reads as TGCGCCAGCAGCCAAACCCGACTAGCGGGAAGGGACGAGCAGTACTTC.

The chain links TRBV16 to TRBJ1-1; the D gene is possibly TRBD1 (6 bases). Between the trimmed V and J ends, which lost 1 base and 2 bases, there was a span of 11 bases. Germline V gives CDR1 KGHSY, CDR2 FQNENV. The CDR3 has 15 amino acids. The DNA for the CDR3 is TGTGCCAGCAGCCAATACCAGGGGATCAACACTGAAGCTTTCTTT. Protein sequence: CASSQYQGINTEAFF.

This sequence joins TRBV5-4 and TRBJ2-1, with 7 bases matching TRBD2. This CDR3 is 14 amino acids long. Germline V lookup: CDR1 SGHNT, CDR2 YYREEE (reference sequence). V shed 0 bases and J 5 bases; nucleotides not matched to a gene: 2. The CDR3 nucleotides read TGTGCCAGCAGCTTGGCCGGGGGGAACAATGAGCAGTTCTTC. This codes for CASSLAGGNNEQFF.